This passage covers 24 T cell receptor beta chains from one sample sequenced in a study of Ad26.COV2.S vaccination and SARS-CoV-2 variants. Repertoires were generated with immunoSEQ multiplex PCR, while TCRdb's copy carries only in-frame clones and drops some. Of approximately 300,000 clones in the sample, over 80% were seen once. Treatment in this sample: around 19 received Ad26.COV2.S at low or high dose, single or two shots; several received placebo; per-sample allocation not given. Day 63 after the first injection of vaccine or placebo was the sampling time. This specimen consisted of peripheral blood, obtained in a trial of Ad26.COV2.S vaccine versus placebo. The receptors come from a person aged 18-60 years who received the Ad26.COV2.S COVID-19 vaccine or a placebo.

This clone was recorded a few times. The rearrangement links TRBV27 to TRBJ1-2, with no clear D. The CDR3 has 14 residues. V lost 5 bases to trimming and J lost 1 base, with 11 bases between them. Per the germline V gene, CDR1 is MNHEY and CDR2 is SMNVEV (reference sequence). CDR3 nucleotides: TGTGCCAGCAGTATACGATTCGATAACTATGGCTACACCTTC. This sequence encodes CASSIRFDNYGYTF.

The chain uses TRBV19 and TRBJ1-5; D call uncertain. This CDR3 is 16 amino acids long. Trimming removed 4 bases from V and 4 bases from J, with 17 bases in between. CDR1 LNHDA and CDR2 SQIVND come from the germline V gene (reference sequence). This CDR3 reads CASSTQPAGINQPQHF. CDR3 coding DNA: TGTGCCAGTAGTACCCAGCCAGCCGGGATTAATCAGCCCCAGCATTTT. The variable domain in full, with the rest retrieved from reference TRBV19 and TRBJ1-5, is DGGITQSPKYLFRKEGQNVTLSCEQNLNHDAMYWYRQDPGQGLRLIYYSQIVNDFQKGDIAEGYSVSREKKESFPLTVTSAQKNPTAFYLCASSTQPAGINQPQHFGDGTRLSIL.

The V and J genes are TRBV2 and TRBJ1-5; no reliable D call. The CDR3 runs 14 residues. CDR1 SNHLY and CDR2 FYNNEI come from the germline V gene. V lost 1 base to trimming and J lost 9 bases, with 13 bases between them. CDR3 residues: CASSEEGLGVPQHF. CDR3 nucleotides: TGTGCCAGCAGTGAAGAAGGGCTCGGAGTGCCCCAGCATTTT.

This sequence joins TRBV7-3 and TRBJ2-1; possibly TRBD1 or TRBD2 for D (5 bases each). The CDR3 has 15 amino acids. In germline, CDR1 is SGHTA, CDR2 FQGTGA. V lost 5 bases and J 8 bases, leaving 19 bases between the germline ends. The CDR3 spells CASSPTGTLGYEQFF. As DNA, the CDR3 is TGTGCCAGCAGCCCTACTGGGACCCTAGGCTATGAGCAGTTCTTC.

In DNA form, the CDR3 reads TGCGCCAGCAGCCAAGTGGATACGGGCGGGGGGGCCTACGAGCAGTACTTC. This sequence encodes CASSQVDTGGGAYEQYF. This rearrangement joins TRBV4-1 to TRBJ2-7, with 9 bases fitting TRBD2. There are 17 residues in the CDR3. Trimming took 1 base from V and 2 from J; bases not matched to a gene: 9. Germline V gene lookup returns CDR1 MGHRA and CDR2 YSYEKL.

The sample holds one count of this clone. CDR3 amino acids: CASSLSEDRFYGYTF. CDR3 bases: TGTGCCAGCAGCTTATCTGAGGACAGATTCTATGGCTACACCTTC. J is TRBJ1-2 and V is TRBV7-9, with D maybe TRBD1 (6 bases). The V end was cut by 2 bases, the J end by 4 bases, with 14 bases between. This CDR3 contains 15 residues. Germline CDR1 reads SEHNR; CDR2 reads FQNEAQ (reference sequence).

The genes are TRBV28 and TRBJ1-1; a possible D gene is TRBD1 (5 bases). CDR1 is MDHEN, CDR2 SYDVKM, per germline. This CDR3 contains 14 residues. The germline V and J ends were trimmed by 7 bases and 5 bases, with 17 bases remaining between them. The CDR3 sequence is CASTLRGVRTEAFF. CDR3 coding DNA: TGTGCCAGCACCTTGAGGGGCGTTCGGACTGAAGCTTTCTTT.

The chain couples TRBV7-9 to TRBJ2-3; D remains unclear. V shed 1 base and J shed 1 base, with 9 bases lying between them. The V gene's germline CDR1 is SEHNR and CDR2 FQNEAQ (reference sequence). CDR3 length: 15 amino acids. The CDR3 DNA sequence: TGTGCCAGCAGCTTAGAGGGCGCGGGCACAGATACGCAGTATTTT. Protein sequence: CASSLEGAGTDTQYF.

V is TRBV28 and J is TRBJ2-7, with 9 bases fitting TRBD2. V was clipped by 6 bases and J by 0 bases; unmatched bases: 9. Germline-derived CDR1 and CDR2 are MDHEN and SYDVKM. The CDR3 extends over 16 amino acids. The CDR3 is CASRSQRGAFSYEQYF. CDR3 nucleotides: TGTGCCAGCAGAAGCCAGCGGGGGGCCTTCTCCTACGAGCAGTACTTC.

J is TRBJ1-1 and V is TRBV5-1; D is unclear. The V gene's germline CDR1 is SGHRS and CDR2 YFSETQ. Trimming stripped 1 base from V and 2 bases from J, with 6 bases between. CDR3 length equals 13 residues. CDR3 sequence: CASSLQSNTEAFF. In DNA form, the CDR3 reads TGCGCCAGCAGCTTGCAGAGCAACACTGAAGCTTTCTTT.

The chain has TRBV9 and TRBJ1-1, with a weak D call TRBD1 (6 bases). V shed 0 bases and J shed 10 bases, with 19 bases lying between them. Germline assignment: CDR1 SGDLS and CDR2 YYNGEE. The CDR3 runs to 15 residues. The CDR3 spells CASSVEGSGGLGAFF. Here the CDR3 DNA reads TGTGCCAGCAGCGTAGAGGGATCGGGGGGGCTTGGAGCTTTCTTT.

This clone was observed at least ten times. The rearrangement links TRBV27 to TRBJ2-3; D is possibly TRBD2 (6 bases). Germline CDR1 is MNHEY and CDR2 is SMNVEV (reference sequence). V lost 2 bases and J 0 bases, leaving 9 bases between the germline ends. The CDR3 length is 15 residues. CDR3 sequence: CASSLGGTSTDTQYF. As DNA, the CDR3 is TGTGCCAGCAGTTTAGGGGGGACTAGCACAGATACGCAGTATTTT.

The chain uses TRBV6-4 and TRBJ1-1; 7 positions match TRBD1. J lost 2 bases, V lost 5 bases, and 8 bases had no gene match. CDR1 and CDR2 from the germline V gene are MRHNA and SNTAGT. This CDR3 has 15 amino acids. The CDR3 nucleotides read TGTGCCAGCAGTCAGGACAGGAATACTAACACTGAAGCTTTCTTT. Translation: CASSQDRNTNTEAFF.

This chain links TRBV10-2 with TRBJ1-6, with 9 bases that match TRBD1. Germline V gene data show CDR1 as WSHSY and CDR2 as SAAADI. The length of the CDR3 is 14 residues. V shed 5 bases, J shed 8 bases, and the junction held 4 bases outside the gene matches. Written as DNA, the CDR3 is TGCGCCAGCAGTAGACAGGGGGAGCATTCACCCCTCCACTTT. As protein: CASSRQGEHSPLHF.

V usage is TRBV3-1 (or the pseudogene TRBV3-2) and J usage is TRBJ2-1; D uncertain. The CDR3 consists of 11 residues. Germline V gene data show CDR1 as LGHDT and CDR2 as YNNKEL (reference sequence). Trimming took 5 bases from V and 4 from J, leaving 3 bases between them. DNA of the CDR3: TGTGCCAGCAGCGTTTACAATGAGCAGTTCTTC. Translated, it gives CASSVYNEQFF.

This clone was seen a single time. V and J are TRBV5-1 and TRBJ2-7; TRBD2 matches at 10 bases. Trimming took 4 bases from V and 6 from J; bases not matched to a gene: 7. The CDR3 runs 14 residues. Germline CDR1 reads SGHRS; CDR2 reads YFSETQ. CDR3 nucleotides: TGCGCCAGCAGCCCTCTAGCGGGGGCCTCCGAGCAGTACTTC. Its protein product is CASSPLAGASEQYF.

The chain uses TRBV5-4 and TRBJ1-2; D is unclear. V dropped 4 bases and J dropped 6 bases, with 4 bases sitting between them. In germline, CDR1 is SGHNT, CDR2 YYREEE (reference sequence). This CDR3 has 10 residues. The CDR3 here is CASSEDGYTF. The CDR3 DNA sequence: TGTGCCAGCAGCGAAGATGGCTACACCTTC.

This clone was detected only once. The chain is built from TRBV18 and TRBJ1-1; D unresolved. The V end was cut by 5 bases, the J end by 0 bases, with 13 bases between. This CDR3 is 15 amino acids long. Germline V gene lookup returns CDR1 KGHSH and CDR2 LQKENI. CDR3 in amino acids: CASSFVGFMNTEAFF. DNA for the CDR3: TGTGCCAGCTCATTCGTAGGGTTCATGAACACTGAAGCTTTCTTT.

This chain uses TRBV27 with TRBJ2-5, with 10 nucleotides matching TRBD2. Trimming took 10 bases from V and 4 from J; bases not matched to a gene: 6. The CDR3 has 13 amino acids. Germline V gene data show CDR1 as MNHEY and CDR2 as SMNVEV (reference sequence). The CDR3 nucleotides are TGTGCCACCCGGCTAGCGGGGGTAGAGACCCAGTACTTC. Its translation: CATRLAGVETQYF.

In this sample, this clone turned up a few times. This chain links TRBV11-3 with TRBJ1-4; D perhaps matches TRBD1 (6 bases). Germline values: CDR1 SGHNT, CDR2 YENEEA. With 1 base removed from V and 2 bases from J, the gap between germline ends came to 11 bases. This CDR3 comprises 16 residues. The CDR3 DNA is TGTGCCAGCAGCTTAGGAGTAACAGGGACTAATGAAAAACTGTTTTTT. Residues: CASSLGVTGTNEKLFF.

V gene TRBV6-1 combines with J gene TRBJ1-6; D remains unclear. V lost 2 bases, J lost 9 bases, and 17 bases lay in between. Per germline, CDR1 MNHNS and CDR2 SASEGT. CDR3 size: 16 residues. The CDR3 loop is CASSEKGSVDSSPLHF. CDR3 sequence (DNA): TGTGCCAGCAGTGAAAAGGGCAGCGTCGATAGTTCACCCCTCCACTTT.

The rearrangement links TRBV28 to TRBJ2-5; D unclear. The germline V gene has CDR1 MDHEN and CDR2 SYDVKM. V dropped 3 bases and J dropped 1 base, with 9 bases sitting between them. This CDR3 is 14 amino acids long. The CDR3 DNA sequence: TGTGCCAGCAGTTTTCTCGACGGCCAAGAGACCCAGTACTTC. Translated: CASSFLDGQETQYF.

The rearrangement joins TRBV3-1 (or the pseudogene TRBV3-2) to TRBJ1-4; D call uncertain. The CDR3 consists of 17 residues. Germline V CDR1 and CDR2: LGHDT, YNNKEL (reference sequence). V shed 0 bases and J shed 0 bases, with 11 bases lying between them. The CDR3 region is CASSQDQVRATNEKLFF. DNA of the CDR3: TGTGCCAGCAGCCAAGATCAGGTCAGAGCAACTAATGAAAAACTGTTTTTT.

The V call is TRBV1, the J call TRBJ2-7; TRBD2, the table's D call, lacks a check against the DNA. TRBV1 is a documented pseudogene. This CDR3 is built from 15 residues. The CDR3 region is CTSSQEGGDPHEQYF. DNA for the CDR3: TGCACCAGCAGCCAAGAAGGAGGGGACCCCCACGAGCAGTACTTC.